Presented here are 25 T cell receptor beta chains from one specimen sequenced in a study of shared clonotypes between healthy human individuals. Profiled with immunoSEQ multiplex PCR; TCRdb holds only in-frame clones, not every one. The table records about 1.1 million clones, approximately 80% of them present only once. The sequencing sample was made of memory CD4+ T cells from PBMCs. Subset defined: CD45RA-negative fraction. All receptors come from a man younger than 35 in good health. Some clones in this sample may be carry-over from other donors' samples.

This chain uses TRBV5-1 with TRBJ2-2; D not certain. The CDR3 runs to 15 residues. Trimming removed 4 bases from V and 2 bases from J, with 12 bases in between. Germline CDR1 and CDR2: SGHRS and YFSETQ. The CDR3 DNA follows: TGCGCCAGCAGCACACCGGGCCCTAACACCGGGGAGCTGTTTTTT. This sequence encodes CASSTPGPNTGELFF.

V usage is TRBV7-2 and J usage is TRBJ2-2, with D possibly TRBD2 on 5 matching bases. V was pared by 2 bases and J by 0 bases, with 10 bases between. Germline CDR1 is SGHTA and CDR2 is FQGNSA. There are 16 residues in the CDR3. CDR3 amino acids: CASSLFSAANTGELFF. For the CDR3, the DNA is TGTGCCAGCAGCTTATTTAGCGCAGCGAACACCGGGGAGCTGTTTTTT.

The chain links TRBV5-1 to TRBJ1-1, with a weak D call TRBD1 (5 bases). CDR3 length: 14 amino acids. The V end was cut by 3 bases, the J end by 4 bases, with 13 bases between. Germline loops: CDR1 SGHRS, CDR2 YFSETQ. CDR3 sequence reads: CASSSGGGGTEAFF. The DNA for the CDR3 is TGCGCCAGCAGCTCCGGTGGGGGAGGCACTGAAGCTTTCTTT. Using reference TRBV5-1 and TRBJ1-1 for the parts outside the CDR3, the full variable domain is KAGVTQTPRYLIKTRGQQVTLSCSPISGHRSVSWYQQTPGQGLQFLFEYFSETQRNKGNFPGRFSGRQFSNSRSEMNVSTLELGDSALYLCASSSGGGGTEAFFGQGTRLTVV.

This clone was seen only once. The gene calls are TRBV29-1 and TRBJ2-5, with D tentatively TRBD1 (6 bases). The V end lost 4 bases, the J end lost 2 bases, and 14 bases lay between the germline ends. The CDR3 has 14 amino acids. Germline-derived CDR1 and CDR2 are SQVTM and ANQGSEA. The chain's CDR3 is CSVVGTNVQETQYF. CDR3 coding DNA: TGCAGCGTTGTCGGGACAAACGTTCAAGAGACCCAGTACTTC.

Written as DNA, the CDR3 is TGTGCCAGCAGCCAAGGGGTCATTCCCTACGAGCAGTACTTC. Its protein product is CASSQGVIPYEQYF. V is TRBV14 and J is TRBJ2-5; no clear D gene. The better agreement between TRBJ2-7 and the DNA end casts doubt on the J call. Germline CDR1 reads SGHDN; CDR2 reads FVKESK. This CDR3 has 14 amino acids.

The chain joins TRBV19 to TRBJ1-5, with TRBD1 as a possible D gene (5 bases). Per germline, CDR1 LNHDA and CDR2 SQIVND (reference sequence). Trimming left V 4 bases short and J 1 base short, with 11 bases between. The CDR3 is 15 residues long. This chain's CDR3 is CASSSVEGSNQPQHF. The CDR3 coding sequence is TGTGCCAGTAGTAGCGTGGAGGGGAGCAATCAGCCCCAGCATTTT.

The rearrangement uses TRBV11-2 and TRBJ2-3; D gene unclear. Germline-derived CDR1 and CDR2 are SGHAT and FQNNGV. CDR3 length: 15 residues. Trimming took 2 bases from V and 2 from J, leaving 11 bases between them. CDR3 region: CASSLTISPTDTQYF. The CDR3 DNA follows: TGTGCCAGCAGCTTAACCATCTCCCCCACAGATACGCAGTATTTT.

The genes are TRBV2 and TRBJ2-1; a weak D match, TRBD1 (5 bases). Germline V gene data show CDR1 as SNHLY and CDR2 as FYNNEI. V was trimmed by 4 bases and J by 7 bases, leaving 14 bases between them. This CDR3 is 14 amino acids long. DNA of the CDR3: TGTGCCAGCAGTGTTTGGCAGGGATCGAATGAGCAGTTCTTC. Translation: CASSVWQGSNEQFF.

This clone was recorded a few times. The gene calls are TRBV10-1 and TRBJ1-5; the D is unclear. The CDR3 has 13 amino acids. Germline values: CDR1 WNHNN, CDR2 SYGVQD (reference sequence). Trimming took off 4 bases at V and 5 bases at J, with 9 bases between the two ends. The CDR3 bases are TGCGCCAGCAGTGCTGCAATAGATCAGCCCCAGCATTTT. It is translated as CASSAAIDQPQHF.

Turning to this clone: Other DNA sequences in this specimen translate into the identical CDR3. The rearrangement links TRBV6-6 to TRBJ1-4; no clear D. The CDR3 covers 12 residues. Germline V gene sequence: CDR1 MNHNY, CDR2 SVGAGI (reference sequence). With 2 bases removed from V and 5 bases from J, the gap between germline ends came to 3 bases. The CDR3 DNA follows: TGTGCCAGCAGTTACACAAATGAAAAACTGTTTTTT. The encoded protein is CASSYTNEKLFF.

Notes on this clone: The same CDR3 is also encoded by other DNA sequences in this sample. The chain is built from TRBV5-1 and TRBJ2-1, with TRBD1 identical over 7 bases. Germline V CDR1 and CDR2: SGHRS, YFSETQ. The junction had 5 bases not matched to a gene; V was cut back by 2 bases and J by 0 bases. CDR3 length: 16 residues. This chain's CDR3 is CASSLRQGSSYNEQFF. CDR3 sequence (DNA): TGCGCCAGCAGCTTAAGACAGGGAAGCTCCTACAATGAGCAGTTCTTC.

V is TRBV7-9 and J is TRBJ2-1; D possibly uses TRBD1 or TRBD2 (5 bases each). The CDR3 sequence is 13 residues long. Germline assignment: CDR1 SEHNR and CDR2 FQNEAQ (reference sequence). Trimming stripped 6 bases from V and 7 bases from J, with 13 bases between. The CDR3 loop reads CASRTPWGNEQFF. The CDR3 coding sequence is TGTGCCAGCAGGACACCTTGGGGGAATGAGCAGTTCTTC.

Turning to this clone: The same CDR3 is also encoded by other DNA sequences in this sample. The genes are TRBV5-1 and TRBJ2-3; TRBD1 aligns across 7 bases. J was trimmed by 3 bases and V by 7 bases; bases with no gene match: 8. CDR3 length: 14 residues. The V gene's germline CDR1 is SGHRS and CDR2 YFSETQ. The CDR3 sequence is CASSTGTVTDTQYF. CDR3 bases: TGCGCCAGCTCAACCGGGACAGTAACAGATACGCAGTATTTT.

This clone has just a few counts. The chain carries TRBV10-3 and TRBJ2-1; TRBD2 might be the D (6 bases). V was pared by 4 bases and J by 2 bases, with 15 bases between. This CDR3 is 16 amino acids long. Germline V CDR1 and CDR2: ENHRY, SYGVKD. Here the CDR3 reads CAISGGSGSAYNEQFF. The CDR3 nucleotides read TGTGCCATCAGTGGTGGTAGCGGTAGCGCCTACAATGAGCAGTTCTTC.

The chain uses TRBV30 and TRBJ2-7, with TRBD2 as a possible D gene (5 bases). This CDR3 contains 15 residues. Germline V gene data show CDR1 as GTSNPN and CDR2 as SVGIG (reference sequence). Trimming took 4 bases from V and 1 from J, leaving 17 bases between them. The CDR3 DNA reads as TGTGCCTGGACCTCTCCCGAGCGGACTTCCTACGAGCAGTACTTC. This encodes CAWTSPERTSYEQYF.

The sample holds a few counts of this clone. The chain uses TRBV4-2 and TRBJ2-3; D is unresolved. V lost 0 bases and J 4 bases, leaving 11 bases between the germline ends. Germline V lookup: CDR1 LGHNA, CDR2 YNFKEQ. This CDR3 has 15 residues. CDR3 sequence: CASSQDLYFPDTQYF. CDR3 DNA: TGTGCCAGCAGCCAAGATCTGTATTTCCCAGATACGCAGTATTTT.

This clone was seen once. The rearrangement links TRBV5-4 to TRBJ1-2, with 7 bases aligning to TRBD1. The CDR3 loop spans 13 amino acids. Germline V lookup: CDR1 SGHNT, CDR2 YYREEE (reference sequence). V shed 3 bases and J 3 bases; nucleotides not matched to a gene: 2. The CDR3 DNA follows: TGTGCCAGCAGCTCTACAGGGGACTATGGCTACACCTTC. Translation gives CASSSTGDYGYTF. Supplemented by reference TRBV5-4 and TRBJ1-2, the full variable domain reads ETGVTQSPTHLIKTRGQQVTLRCSSQSGHNTVSWYQQALGQGPQFIFQYYREEENGRGNFPPRFSGLQFPNYSSELNVNALELDDSALYLCASSSTGDYGYTFGSGTRLTVV.

The genes are TRBV29-1 and TRBJ2-3; 7 nucleotides match TRBD1. CDR1 and CDR2 from the germline V gene are SQVTM and ANQGSEA. V was pared by 3 bases and J by 2 bases, with 5 bases of the junction left unmatched. The CDR3 loop spans 14 amino acids. The CDR3 nucleotides read TGCAGCGTTGAGGGGACAGCCTTCACAGATACGCAGTATTTT. Its translation: CSVEGTAFTDTQYF.

This sequence joins TRBV14 and TRBJ1-2, with 7 positions matching TRBD1. With V trimmed by 3 bases and J by 8 bases, 9 bases remained unmatched. The germline CDR1 and CDR2 sequences are SGHDN and FVKESK. The CDR3 has 14 amino acids. This CDR3 reads CASSHRQGGRGYTF. The CDR3 DNA reads TGTGCCAGCAGCCACCGACAGGGCGGACGGGGCTACACCTTC.

The V gene is TRBV30, the J gene TRBJ2-1; 9 nucleotides agree with TRBD2. V dropped 4 bases and J dropped 0; count of bases not matched to a gene: 10. This CDR3 spans 17 amino acids. CDR1 is GTSNPN and CDR2 is SVGIG in the germline V gene (reference sequence). Here the CDR3 reads CAWTLAGTFPSYNEQFF. CDR3 in DNA: TGTGCCTGGACCCTAGCGGGAACTTTCCCCTCCTACAATGAGCAGTTCTTC.

The chain links TRBV7-2 to TRBJ2-1; the D call may be TRBD1 or TRBD2 (5 bases each). CDR3 length: 14 residues. The germline CDR1 and CDR2 sequences are SGHTA and FQGNSA. V shed 4 bases and J shed 6 bases, with 13 bases lying between them. CDR3 sequence reads: CASSYGTILNEQFF. Written as DNA, the CDR3 is TGTGCCAGCAGCTACGGGACCATCCTCAATGAGCAGTTCTTC.

This clone was counted many times. The chain couples TRBV9 to TRBJ2-1; no clear D gene. Germline assignment: CDR1 SGDLS and CDR2 YYNGEE. V was clipped by 4 bases and J by 6 bases, with 14 bases between them. This CDR3 spans 14 amino acids. The CDR3 is CASSPRPASNEQFF. As DNA, the CDR3 is TGTGCCAGCAGCCCGAGGCCAGCCTCCAATGAGCAGTTCTTC. Full variable domain (rest looked up from reference TRBV9 and TRBJ2-1): DSGVTQTPKHLITATGQRVTLRCSPRSGDLSVYWYQQSLDQGLQFLIQYYNGEERAKGNILERFSAQQFPDLHSELNLSSLELGDSALYFCASSPRPASNEQFFGPGTRLTVL.

This clone was seen only a few times. The chain employs TRBV7-9 and TRBJ1-1; maybe TRBD1 (5 bases). The CDR3 loop spans 13 amino acids. V lost 5 bases, J lost 1 base, and 8 bases lay in between. From germline, CDR1 is SEHNR and CDR2 FQNEAQ (reference sequence). The CDR3 region has the DNA TGTGCCAGCAGCCCACAGGCGAACACTGAAGCTTTCTTT. Residues: CASSPQANTEAFF.

This clone showed up many times. The chain combines TRBV6-5 with TRBJ1-2; D is unclear. The CDR3 length is 14 residues. CDR1 is MNHEY and CDR2 is SVGAGI in the germline V gene. V was cut by 4 bases and J by 8 bases, with 17 bases left in between. The CDR3 DNA reads TGTGCCAGCAGTTTGGCACTCCCCACAAAAGGCTACACCTTC. Its translation: CASSLALPTKGYTF.

The chain recombines TRBV28 with TRBJ1-4, with D uncertain. Germline CDR1 MDHEN, CDR2 SYDVKM. The length of the CDR3 is 11 residues. V was cut by 2 bases and J by 14 bases, with 9 bases left in between. As DNA, the CDR3 is TGTGCCAGCAGTTTACGTCAGTACCTGTTTTTT. Protein sequence: CASSLRQYLFF.